A selection of T cell receptor beta chains follows, all from one sample in a study of blood T cell repertoires in COVID-19. The protocol was immunoSEQ multiplex PCR, while the TCRdb copy is restricted to in-frame clones and leaves out a portion. Here the sample spans approximately 75,000 clones, less than 90% being singletons. The material sequenced was peripheral blood. The receptors were gathered from an elderly woman with acute or convalescent COVID-19. Each CDR3 is given with its conserved first and last residue. D genes are given only for firm matches. Size tells how often a clone was seen (once, few, many) or the class of an expanded clone, and some rows leave it out.

D gene: NA
V gene: TRBV2
CDR3 length: 15
clone size: NA
J gene: TRBJ2-1
CDR3 DNA: TGTGCCAGCAGTGAAGCAAGGGGGGGGGCCAATGAGCAGTTCTTC
CDR3 protein: CASSEARGGANEQFF

D gene: TRBD2
V gene: TRBV24-1
CDR3 length: 15
clone size: NA
J gene: TRBJ2-1
CDR3 DNA: TGTGCCACCAGTGATCCGGGACTAGCGTTCAATGAGCAGTTCTTC
CDR3 protein: CATSDPGLAFNEQFF

D gene: NA
V gene: TRBV24-1
CDR3 length: 13
clone size: NA
J gene: TRBJ2-1
CDR3 DNA: TGTGCCACCAGTGACTGGACTTACGATGAGCAGTTCTTC
CDR3 protein: CATSDWTYDEQFF

D gene: TRBD1
V gene: TRBV29-1
CDR3 length: 15
clone size: NA
J gene: TRBJ2-1
CDR3 DNA: TGCAGCGTTTCGCCAGGGGGATCCTCCTACAATGAGCAGTTCTTC
CDR3 protein: CSVSPGGSSYNEQFF

D gene: TRBD1
V gene: TRBV5-5
CDR3 length: 15
clone size: NA
J gene: TRBJ1-1
CDR3 DNA: TGTGCCAGCAGCTCCCACAGGGGTACAGGCACTGAAGCTTTCTTT
CDR3 protein: CASSSHRGTGTEAFF

D gene: TRBD1
V gene: TRBV27
CDR3 length: 15
clone size: once
J gene: TRBJ1-2
CDR3 DNA: TGTGCCAGCAGTTCGGATGACAGGGGTTACTATGGCTACACCTTC
CDR3 protein: CASSSDDRGYYGYTF

D gene: TRBD1
V gene: TRBV5-1
CDR3 length: 14
clone size: NA
J gene: TRBJ1-2
CDR3 DNA: TGCGCCAGCAGCTTGGAGGGGGCGACTACCGGCTACACCTTC
CDR3 protein: CASSLEGATTGYTF

D gene: TRBD1
V gene: TRBV29-1
CDR3 length: 15
clone size: NA
J gene: TRBJ1-1
CDR3 DNA: TGCAGCGCCACAAGGCGGACAGGGGTAGACACTGAAGCTTTCTTT
CDR3 protein: CSATRRTGVDTEAFF

D gene: NA
V gene: TRBV3-1/TRBV3-2
CDR3 length: 16
clone size: few
J gene: TRBJ2-6
CDR3 DNA: TGTGCCAGCAGCCAAGATCGGTTATCTGGGGCCAACGTCCTGACTTTC
CDR3 protein: CASSQDRLSGANVLTF

D gene: NA
V gene: TRBV5-6
CDR3 length: 14
clone size: few
J gene: TRBJ1-3
CDR3 DNA: TGTGCCAGCACCTGGGGCATTTCTGGAAACACCATATATTTT
CDR3 protein: CASTWGISGNTIYF

D gene: TRBD1
V gene: TRBV4-1
CDR3 length: 16
clone size: NA
J gene: TRBJ1-3
CDR3 DNA: TGCGCCAGCAGCCGAGAGAGGACAGGTACTGGAAACACCATATATTTT
CDR3 protein: CASSRERTGTGNTIYF

D gene: TRBD1
V gene: TRBV6-1
CDR3 length: 17
clone size: NA
J gene: TRBJ1-5
CDR3 DNA: TGTGCCAGCAGTGCCGGGACAGGGGGCTTTGACAATCAGCCCCAGCATTTT
CDR3 protein: CASSAGTGGFDNQPQHF

D gene: NA
V gene: TRBV6-5
CDR3 length: 14
clone size: once
J gene: TRBJ1-2
CDR3 DNA: TGTGCCAGCAGTTACTCGCGGGGGACCTATGGCTACACCTTC
CDR3 protein: CASSYSRGTYGYTF

D gene: NA
V gene: TRBV2
CDR3 length: 13
clone size: NA
J gene: TRBJ1-1
CDR3 DNA: TGTGCCAGCAGTGGACAGATTAGCACTGAAGCTTTCTTT
CDR3 protein: CASSGQISTEAFF

D gene: TRBD1
V gene: TRBV5-4
CDR3 length: 18
clone size: NA
J gene: TRBJ1-4
CDR3 DNA: TGTGCCAGCGGGCCGGGACAGGGGTCCCTTGCAACTAATGAAAAACTGTTTTTT
CDR3 protein: CASGPGQGSLATNEKLFF

D gene: NA
V gene: TRBV7-9
CDR3 length: 14
clone size: NA
J gene: TRBJ1-1
CDR3 DNA: TGTGCCAGCAGCTTCAGGGAAGCCAGTAGTGAAGCTTTCTTT
CDR3 protein: CASSFREASSEAFF

D gene: NA
V gene: TRBV6-5
CDR3 length: 16
clone size: NA
J gene: TRBJ2-7
CDR3 DNA: TGTGCCAGCAGTTACTACAAGGGGTTCCCACCGGCCGAGCAGTACTTC
CDR3 protein: CASSYYKGFPPAEQYF

D gene: NA
V gene: TRBV5-1
CDR3 length: 14
clone size: NA
J gene: TRBJ1-6
CDR3 DNA: TGCGCCAGCAGCTTGGGACAGCTTAATTCACCCCTCCACTTT
CDR3 protein: CASSLGQLNSPLHF

D gene: NA
V gene: TRBV11-2
CDR3 length: 16
clone size: NA
J gene: TRBJ2-1
CDR3 DNA: TGTGCCAGCAGCTTAGGTAGCGGCCAGTGGAGTAATGAGCAGTTCTTC
CDR3 protein: CASSLGSGQWSNEQFF

D gene: TRBD1
V gene: TRBV2
CDR3 length: 15
clone size: NA
J gene: TRBJ1-6
CDR3 DNA: TGTGCCAGCAGTGAAGGGACAGGGTATAATTCACCCCTCCACTTT
CDR3 protein: CASSEGTGYNSPLHF

D gene: TRBD1
V gene: TRBV24-1
CDR3 length: 13
clone size: NA
J gene: TRBJ1-1
CDR3 DNA: TGTGCCACCATTAACAGGGGTTATACTGAAGCTTTCTTT
CDR3 protein: CATINRGYTEAFF

D gene: TRBD2
V gene: TRBV12-3/TRBV12-4
CDR3 length: 13
clone size: NA
J gene: TRBJ2-7
CDR3 DNA: TGTGCCAGCAGGTATAGCGGGACCTACGAGCAGTACTTC
CDR3 protein: CASRYSGTYEQYF

D gene: TRBD1
V gene: TRBV29-1
CDR3 length: 15
clone size: NA
J gene: TRBJ2-1
CDR3 DNA: TGCAGCGTGGGCTCGGCAGGGGGTCGAATAAATGAGCAGTTCTTC
CDR3 protein: CSVGSAGGRINEQFF

D gene: NA
V gene: TRBV7-9
CDR3 length: 13
clone size: NA
J gene: TRBJ1-3
CDR3 DNA: TGTGCCAGCAGCTTGTCGGGTGGAAACACCATATATTTT
CDR3 protein: CASSLSGGNTIYF

D gene: NA
V gene: TRBV6-6
CDR3 length: 16
clone size: NA
J gene: TRBJ1-3
CDR3 DNA: TGTGCCAGCAGTTTCACCAAACCCGGGACTGGAAACACCATATATTTT
CDR3 protein: CASSFTKPGTGNTIYF

D gene: TRBD1
V gene: TRBV9
CDR3 length: 16
clone size: NA
J gene: TRBJ1-2
CDR3 DNA: TGTGCCAGCAGCGCCCTCCGGGACAGGGGCTTAAAAGGCTACACCTTC
CDR3 protein: CASSALRDRGLKGYTF

D gene: NA
V gene: TRBV11-2
CDR3 length: 15
clone size: NA
J gene: TRBJ1-2
CDR3 DNA: TGTGCCAGCAGCTTAGATGGTAGAGAAATCTATGGCTACACCTTC
CDR3 protein: CASSLDGREIYGYTF

D gene: TRBD1
V gene: TRBV27
CDR3 length: 15
clone size: NA
J gene: TRBJ1-5
CDR3 DNA: TGTGCCAGCGCTCGCGACAGGGGGGAATACCAGCCCCAGCATTTT
CDR3 protein: CASARDRGEYQPQHF

D gene: TRBD2
V gene: TRBV3-1/TRBV3-2
CDR3 length: 15
clone size: once
J gene: TRBJ2-1
CDR3 DNA: TGTGCCAGCAGCCAAGTACTAGCGGGGGTTGGTGAGCAGTTCTTC
CDR3 protein: CASSQVLAGVGEQFF

D gene: NA
V gene: TRBV5-1
CDR3 length: 15
clone size: NA
J gene: TRBJ1-1
CDR3 DNA: TGCGCCAGCAGCGCCCTGGGGGCAGGAAACACTGAAGCTTTCTTT
CDR3 protein: CASSALGAGNTEAFF

D gene: NA
V gene: TRBV4-1
CDR3 length: 13
clone size: NA
J gene: TRBJ2-1
CDR3 DNA: TGCGCCAGCAGCCAAGGTACTTACAATGAGCAGTTCTTC
CDR3 protein: CASSQGTYNEQFF

D gene: NA
V gene: TRBV6-1
CDR3 length: 16
clone size: NA
J gene: TRBJ1-5
CDR3 DNA: TGTGCCAGCAGTGCCTTTCAACAGGGCCCTTATCAGCCCCAGCATTTT
CDR3 protein: CASSAFQQGPYQPQHF